Listed here are 7 T cell receptor beta chains from one sample, sequenced in a study of T cell changes during pregnancy in multiple sclerosis. Measured with immunoSEQ multiplex PCR; TCRdb has only the in-frame clones, and not every one. Of 60,000 to 65,000 clones listed, around 92% are singletons. This specimen was peripheral blood, taken in the first trimester of pregnancy. These receptors were obtained from a female donor with multiple sclerosis, enrolled in a pregnancy study.

The genes are TRBV5-4 and TRBJ1-1, with D perhaps TRBD1 (6 bases). Germline V gene sequence: CDR1 SGHNT, CDR2 YYREEE (reference sequence). Trimming took 4 bases from V and 0 from J, leaving 13 bases between them. The CDR3 runs to 15 residues. This chain's CDR3 is CASSPGHLMNTEAFF. The CDR3 nucleotides are TGTGCCAGCAGCCCGGGACACCTCATGAACACTGAAGCTTTCTTT. Drawing the rest from reference TRBV5-4 and TRBJ1-1, the complete variable domain is ETGVTQSPTHLIKTRGQQVTLRCSSQSGHNTVSWYQQALGQGPQFIFQYYREEENGRGNFPPRFSGLQFPNYSSELNVNALELDDSALYLCASSPGHLMNTEAFFGQGTRLTVV.

The CDR3 here is CASSHGDEQFF. The CDR3 nucleotides are TGTGCCAGCTCGCACGGGGATGAGCAGTTCTTC. The chain carries TRBV18 and TRBJ2-1, with D maybe TRBD2 (5 bases). This CDR3 has 11 amino acids. The V gene's germline CDR1 is KGHSH and CDR2 LQKENI. Trimming took off 6 bases at V and 8 bases at J, with 8 bases between the two ends.

The gene calls are TRBV5-1 and TRBJ2-1, with 12 bases matching TRBD2. J gave up 7 bases and V 1 base, and 3 bases lay outside the gene matches. Germline values: CDR1 SGHRS, CDR2 YFSETQ. This CDR3 is built from 15 residues. This CDR3 is CASSLSTSGRNEQFF. Written as DNA, the CDR3 is TGCGCCAGCAGCTTGTCTACTAGCGGGAGGAATGAGCAGTTCTTC.

The V and J genes are TRBV29-1 and TRBJ2-1; 9 nucleotides match TRBD1. The V gene end was trimmed by 6 bases and the J gene end by 10 bases; junction bases not matched to a gene: 10. The germline V gene encodes CDR1 SQVTM and CDR2 ANQGSEA. The CDR3 is 13 residues long. CDR3 coding DNA: TGCAGCGTCCCGGGACAGGGTACTAGCGAGCAGTTCTTC. Amino acids: CSVPGQGTSEQFF.

This chain links TRBV6-5 with TRBJ1-2, with TRBD1 as a possible D gene (5 bases). The germline V and J ends were trimmed by 2 bases and 7 bases, with 20 bases remaining between them. Per germline, CDR1 MNHEY and CDR2 SVGAGI. This CDR3 region has 16 residues. The CDR3 region has the DNA TGTGCCAGCAGTTACAGTACTTCCGGGCAGGGTAGTGGCTACACCTTC. This codes for CASSYSTSGQGSGYTF.

The gene calls are TRBV5-1 and TRBJ1-1, with 8 bases matching TRBD1. The CDR3 has 14 residues. J gave up 1 base and V 4 bases, and 3 bases lay outside the gene matches. Germline V gives CDR1 SGHRS, CDR2 YFSETQ. The CDR3 region is CASSRGQGNTEAFF. In DNA, the CDR3 is TGCGCCAGCAGCCGTGGACAGGGGAACACTGAAGCTTTCTTT.

The V call is TRBV2, the J call TRBJ1-1; D ambiguous. The CDR3 length is 18 residues. CDR1 is SNHLY, CDR2 FYNNEI, per germline. Trimming took off 5 bases at V and 11 bases at J, with 33 bases between the two ends. The DNA of the CDR3 is TGTGCCAGCAGTCTCACGGGGTTACCCGTAGTACTTACCCGTGGGGCTTTCTTT. Translated: CASSLTGLPVVLTRGAFF. Supplemented by reference TRBV2 and TRBJ1-1, the full variable domain reads EPEVTQTPSHQVTQMGQEVILRCVPISNHLYFYWYRQILGQKVEFLVSFYNNEISEKSEIFDDQFSVERPDGSNFTLKIRSTKLEDSAMYFCASSLTGLPVVLTRGAFFGQGTRLTVV.